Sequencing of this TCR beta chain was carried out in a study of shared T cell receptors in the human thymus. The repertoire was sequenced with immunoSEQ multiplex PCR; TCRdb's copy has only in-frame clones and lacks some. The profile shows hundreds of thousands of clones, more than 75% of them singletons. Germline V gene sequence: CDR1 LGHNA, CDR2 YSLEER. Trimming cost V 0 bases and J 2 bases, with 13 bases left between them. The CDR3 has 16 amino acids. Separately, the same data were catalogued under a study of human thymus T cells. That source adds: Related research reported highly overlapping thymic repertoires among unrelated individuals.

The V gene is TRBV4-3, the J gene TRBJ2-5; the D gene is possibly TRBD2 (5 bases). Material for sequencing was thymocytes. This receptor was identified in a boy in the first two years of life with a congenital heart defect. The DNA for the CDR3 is TGCGCCAGCAGCCAAGATGGTTCCGGCGGGCAAGAGACCCAGTACTTC. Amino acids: CASSQDGSGGQETQYF.